A single sample gave rise to the 16 T cell receptor beta chains below, sequenced in a study of blood T cell repertoires in COVID-19. TCRdb's copy holds only in-frame clones and misses some; the assay was immunoSEQ multiplex PCR. This sample has roughly 200,000 clones, with 82% found just once. The specimen was peripheral blood. The source is a woman of 80 years or more with COVID-19, enrolled during active disease.

This clone was detected a few times. The rearrangement links TRBV4-1 to TRBJ1-3; 10 nucleotides match TRBD1. The CDR3 spans 18 residues. V shed 6 bases, J shed 5 bases, and the junction held 16 bases outside the gene matches. CDR1 and CDR2 from the germline V gene are MGHRA and YSYEKL. This chain's CDR3 is CASRDRDRGGIRRNTIYF. The CDR3 DNA sequence: TGCGCCAGCAGGGACCGGGACAGGGGAGGTATCCGGAGAAACACCATATATTTT.

V usage is TRBV2 and J usage is TRBJ2-7; a possible D gene is TRBD2 (6 bases). CDR1 and CDR2 (germline): SNHLY, FYNNEI. The CDR3 consists of 14 residues. Deletions cut 5 bases from V and 5 bases from J, with 16 bases between. The CDR3 region is CASSLIREVDEQYF. CDR3 coding DNA: TGTGCCAGCAGTTTAATAAGGGAGGTCGACGAGCAGTACTTC.

This clone was observed a single time. The rearrangement links TRBV7-8 to TRBJ1-6; no firm D call. Trimming took off 2 bases at V and 10 bases at J, with 12 bases between the two ends. Germline V gene sequence: CDR1 SGHVS, CDR2 FQNEAQ. The CDR3 is 14 residues long. The CDR3 reads CASSLIVKSSPLHF. The CDR3 DNA is TGTGCCAGCAGCTTAATTGTCAAGAGCTCACCCCTCCACTTT.

This CDR3 reads CASSLELRREGLDEQFF. The DNA for the CDR3 is TGTGCCAGCAGCTTAGAACTGAGAAGGGAGGGCCTGGATGAGCAGTTCTTC. The rearrangement uses TRBV7-8 and TRBJ2-1, with 7 bases identical to TRBD2. After removal of 1 base from V and 8 bases from J, the junction contained 14 bases not matched to a gene. Germline V gene lookup returns CDR1 SGHVS and CDR2 FQNEAQ. This CDR3 comprises 17 residues.

This rearrangement joins TRBV12-5 to TRBJ2-5, with 13 positions matching TRBD2. This CDR3 is 18 amino acids long. CDR1 and CDR2 (germline): LGHNT, FRNRAP. The V and J ends lost 2 bases and 2 bases, in that order; junction bases with no gene match: 8. The CDR3 is CASGLNPLLAGGQETQYF. DNA for the CDR3: TGTGCTAGTGGTTTGAACCCCTTACTAGCGGGGGGGCAAGAGACCCAGTACTTC.

The CDR3 here is CSVAGTSGSTDTQYF. The CDR3 DNA is TGCAGCGTTGCAGGGACTAGCGGGAGCACAGATACGCAGTATTTT. This sequence joins TRBV29-1 and TRBJ2-3; 12 bases are a match to TRBD2. CDR1 SQVTM and CDR2 ANQGSEA come from the germline V gene. V shed 4 bases and J 0 bases; nucleotides not matched to a gene: 2. This CDR3 is built from 15 residues.

This clone was picked up a small number of times. V gene TRBV7-3 combines with J gene TRBJ2-1; unclear D gene. Germline CDR1 is SGHTA and CDR2 is FQGTGA. V shed 4 bases and J shed 10 bases, with 14 bases lying between them. The CDR3 totals 13 residues. The CDR3, as DNA: TGTGCCAGCAGCTCCCCGCCCCGACTCGAGCAGTTCTTC. Translated, it gives CASSSPPRLEQFF.

This chain connects TRBV6-5 to TRBJ2-1; 11 bases are shared with TRBD2. Trimming removed 6 bases from V and 6 bases from J; junction bases left unmatched: 7. This CDR3 has 15 residues. CDR1 is MNHEY and CDR2 is SVGAGI in the germline V gene. CDR3 nucleotide sequence: TGTGCCAGCAGAGCCGTAGCGGGGGGGCGCAATGAGCAGTTCTTC. Protein sequence: CASRAVAGGRNEQFF.

This chain links TRBV7-8 with TRBJ1-3; 8 nucleotides agree with TRBD1. Germline CDR1 SGHVS, CDR2 FQNEAQ. The CDR3 spans 16 residues. The J segment lost 2 bases and the V segment lost 1 base, leaving 4 bases of the junction unmatched. This chain's CDR3 is CASSLGQGRTGNTIYF. CDR3 DNA sequence: TGTGCCAGCAGCTTAGGACAGGGGAGGACTGGAAACACCATATATTTT.

This chain connects TRBV5-1 to TRBJ1-6; tentative D call: TRBD1 (6 bases). The V gene lost 0 bases and the J gene lost 7 bases, with 17 bases spanning the gap. Germline V lookup: CDR1 SGHRS, CDR2 YFSETQ. The CDR3 is made up of 17 amino acids. CDR3 in DNA: TGCGCCAGCAGCTTGGCCTTACAGGGAGTATCGAATTCACCCCTCCACTTT. Amino acid sequence: CASSLALQGVSNSPLHF.

The gene calls are TRBV19 and TRBJ2-1, with TRBD2 identical over 13 bases. This CDR3 contains 17 residues. Trimming cost V 5 bases and J 2 bases; bases outside gene matches: 6. Germline V lookup: CDR1 LNHDA, CDR2 SQIVND (reference sequence). CDR3 DNA sequence: TGTGCCAGTAGTTATGGACTAGCGGGAGTGACCTACAATGAGCAGTTCTTC. Amino acid sequence: CASSYGLAGVTYNEQFF.

The chain recombines TRBV19 with TRBJ2-5; a possible D gene is TRBD2 (6 bases). The length of the CDR3 is 14 residues. V gave up 2 bases and J gave up 2 bases, with 9 bases separating them. Germline loops: CDR1 LNHDA, CDR2 SQIVND (reference sequence). The CDR3 protein is CASSISRGQETQYF. In DNA, the CDR3 is TGTGCCAGTAGTATAAGCCGGGGGCAAGAGACCCAGTACTTC.

The V gene is TRBV7-2, the J gene TRBJ2-1, with 13 bases that match TRBD2. This CDR3 contains 15 residues. V dropped 0 bases and J dropped 12; count of bases not matched to a gene: 5. The germline V gene encodes CDR1 SGHTA and CDR2 FQGNSA. The CDR3, as DNA: TGTGCCAGCAGCTTAGCGCTAAGGACTAGCGGGGGGCAGTTCTTC. Protein sequence: CASSLALRTSGGQFF. The whole variable domain, filled in from reference TRBV7-2 and TRBJ2-1, reads GAGVSQSPSNKVTEKGKDVELRCDPISGHTALYWYRQSLGQGLEFLIYFQGNSAPDKSGLPSDRFSAERTGGSVSTLTIQRTQQEDSAVYLCASSLALRTSGGQFFGPGTRLTVL.

The gene calls are TRBV5-1 and TRBJ1-4, with TRBD1 matching 9 bases. Germline V CDR1 and CDR2: SGHRS, YFSETQ. This CDR3 is 14 amino acids long. The V and J ends lost 4 bases and 8 bases, in that order; junction bases with no gene match: 6. The CDR3 reads CASSQDRGYEKLFF. In DNA form, the CDR3 reads TGCGCCAGCAGCCAGGACAGGGGTTACGAAAAACTGTTTTTT.

This chain connects TRBV11-2 to TRBJ1-1; D is unclear. CDR1 SGHAT and CDR2 FQNNGV come from the germline V gene. V was cut by 0 bases and J by 8 bases, with 10 bases left in between. CDR3 length equals 13 residues. The CDR3 region has the DNA TGTGCCAGCAGCTTAGATCTCGAGGGAGAAGCTTTCTTT. Its protein product is CASSLDLEGEAFF.

A single count supports this clone. V gene TRBV7-9 combines with J gene TRBJ2-2; 8 bases are shared with TRBD1. The germline V gene encodes CDR1 SEHNR and CDR2 FQNEAQ (reference sequence). The length of the CDR3 is 15 residues. V dropped 4 bases and J dropped 8; count of bases not matched to a gene: 9. CDR3 DNA sequence: TGTGCCAGCAGCTCTCGGACAGGGAAAACGGGGGAGCTGTTTTTT. Translating gives CASSSRTGKTGELFF. Supplemented by reference TRBV7-9 and TRBJ2-2, the full variable domain reads DTGVSQNPRHKITKRGQNVTFRCDPISEHNRLYWYRQTLGQGPEFLTYFQNEAQLEKSRLLSDRFSAERPKGSFSTLEIQRTEQGDSAMYLCASSSRTGKTGELFFGEGSRLTVL.